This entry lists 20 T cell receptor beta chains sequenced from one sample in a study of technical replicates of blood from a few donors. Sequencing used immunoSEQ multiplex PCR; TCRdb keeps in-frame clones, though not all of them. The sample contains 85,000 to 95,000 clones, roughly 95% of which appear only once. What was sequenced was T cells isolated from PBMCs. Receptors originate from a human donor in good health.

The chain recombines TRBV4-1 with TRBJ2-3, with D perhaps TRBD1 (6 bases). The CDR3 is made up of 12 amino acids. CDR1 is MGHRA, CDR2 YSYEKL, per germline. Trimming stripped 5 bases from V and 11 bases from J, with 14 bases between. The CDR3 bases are TGCGCCAGCAGCTCCGGGACCAGGGGGCAGTATTTT. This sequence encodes CASSSGTRGQYF.

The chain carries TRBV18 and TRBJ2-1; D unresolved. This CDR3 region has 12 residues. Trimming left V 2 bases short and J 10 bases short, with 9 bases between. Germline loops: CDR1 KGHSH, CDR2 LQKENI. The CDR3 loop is CASSPSYAEQFF. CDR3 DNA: TGTGCCAGCTCACCAAGTTATGCGGAGCAGTTCTTC.

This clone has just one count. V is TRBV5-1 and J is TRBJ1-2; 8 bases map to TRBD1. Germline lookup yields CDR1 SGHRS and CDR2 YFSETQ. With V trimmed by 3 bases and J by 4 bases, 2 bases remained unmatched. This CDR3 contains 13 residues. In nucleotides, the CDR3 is TGCGCCAGCAGCTCCGGACAGGGCTATGGCTACACCTTC. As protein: CASSSGQGYGYTF.

The CDR3 region is CASAVRGGNTEAFF. Written as DNA, the CDR3 is TGTGCTAGTGCCGTAAGGGGCGGGAACACTGAAGCTTTCTTT. The chain links TRBV12-5 to TRBJ1-1; tentatively, D is TRBD1 (5 bases). The V end lost 7 bases, the J end lost 1 base, and 13 bases lay between the germline ends. Per the germline V gene, CDR1 is LGHNT and CDR2 is FRNRAP. This CDR3 has 14 residues.

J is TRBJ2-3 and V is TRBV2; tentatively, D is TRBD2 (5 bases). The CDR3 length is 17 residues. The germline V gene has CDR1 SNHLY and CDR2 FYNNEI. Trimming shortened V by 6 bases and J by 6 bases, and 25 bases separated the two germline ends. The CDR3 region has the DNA TGTGCCAGCAGCCCTCTGTTTCTTATGGGAAGGAGGGATACGCAGTATTTT. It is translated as CASSPLFLMGRRDTQYF.

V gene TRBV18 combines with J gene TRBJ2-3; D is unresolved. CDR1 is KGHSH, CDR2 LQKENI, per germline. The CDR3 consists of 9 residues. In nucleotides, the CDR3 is TGTGGCTTTAGAGATACGCAGTATTTT. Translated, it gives CGFRDTQYF.

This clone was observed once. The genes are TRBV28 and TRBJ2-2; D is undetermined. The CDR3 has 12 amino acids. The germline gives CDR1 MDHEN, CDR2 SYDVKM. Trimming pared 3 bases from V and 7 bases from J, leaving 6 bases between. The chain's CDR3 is CASSFKIGELFF. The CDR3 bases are TGTGCCAGCAGTTTTAAAATCGGGGAGCTGTTTTTT.

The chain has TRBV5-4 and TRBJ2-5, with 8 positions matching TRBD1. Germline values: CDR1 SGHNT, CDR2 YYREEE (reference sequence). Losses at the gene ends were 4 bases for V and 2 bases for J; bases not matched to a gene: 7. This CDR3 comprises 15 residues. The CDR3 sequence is CASSSRDRSQETQYF. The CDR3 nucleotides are TGTGCCAGCAGCAGCCGGGACAGGAGTCAAGAGACCCAGTACTTC.

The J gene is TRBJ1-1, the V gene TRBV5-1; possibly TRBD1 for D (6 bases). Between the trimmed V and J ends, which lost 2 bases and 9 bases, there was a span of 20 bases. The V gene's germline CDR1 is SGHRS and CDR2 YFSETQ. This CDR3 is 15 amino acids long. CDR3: CASSFNRDTGLKAFF. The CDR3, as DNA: TGCGCCAGCAGCTTTAACCGGGACACTGGATTGAAAGCTTTCTTT.

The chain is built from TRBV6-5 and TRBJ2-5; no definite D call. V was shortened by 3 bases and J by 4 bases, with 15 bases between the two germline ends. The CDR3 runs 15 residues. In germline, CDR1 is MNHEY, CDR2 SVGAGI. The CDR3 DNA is TGTGCCAGCAGTTATAGGTGGGCTGTGGGAGAGACCCAGTACTTC. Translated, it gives CASSYRWAVGETQYF.

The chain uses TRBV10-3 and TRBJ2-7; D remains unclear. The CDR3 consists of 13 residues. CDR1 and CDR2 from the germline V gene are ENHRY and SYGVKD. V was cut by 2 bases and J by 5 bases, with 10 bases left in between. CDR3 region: CAISETTNDEQYF. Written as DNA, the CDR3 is TGTGCCATCAGTGAGACTACAAACGACGAGCAGTACTTC.

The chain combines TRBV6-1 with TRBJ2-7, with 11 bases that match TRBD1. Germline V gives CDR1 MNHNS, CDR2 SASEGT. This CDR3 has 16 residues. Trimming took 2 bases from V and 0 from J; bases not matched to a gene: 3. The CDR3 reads CASSESGTGGSYEQYF. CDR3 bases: TGTGCCAGCAGTGAATCCGGGACAGGGGGCTCCTACGAGCAGTACTTC.

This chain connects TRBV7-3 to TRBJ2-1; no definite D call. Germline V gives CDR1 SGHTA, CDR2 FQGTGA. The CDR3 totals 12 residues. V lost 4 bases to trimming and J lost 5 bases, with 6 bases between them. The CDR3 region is CASSSTNNEQFF. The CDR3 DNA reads TGTGCCAGCAGCTCTACGAACAATGAGCAGTTCTTC.

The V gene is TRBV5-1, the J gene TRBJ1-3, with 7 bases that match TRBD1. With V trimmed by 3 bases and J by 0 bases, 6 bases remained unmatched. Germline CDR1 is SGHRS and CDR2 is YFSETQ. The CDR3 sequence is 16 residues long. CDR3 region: CASSSTGSGSGNTIYF. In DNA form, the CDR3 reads TGCGCCAGCAGCTCGACAGGGAGCGGCTCTGGAAACACCATATATTTT.

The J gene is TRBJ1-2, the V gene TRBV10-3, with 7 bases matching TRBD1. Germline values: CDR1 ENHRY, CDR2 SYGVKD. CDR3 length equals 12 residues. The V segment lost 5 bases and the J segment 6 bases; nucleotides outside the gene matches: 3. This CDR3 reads CAISRDRDGYTF. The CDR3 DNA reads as TGTGCCATCAGTAGAGACAGGGATGGCTACACCTTC.

The CDR3 nucleotides are TGTGCCACCAGCAGTTGGGCCGGACGGGGCTACGAGCAGTACTTC. It translates to CATSSWAGRGYEQYF. This sequence joins TRBV15 and TRBJ2-7, with a weak D call TRBD2 (5 bases). From germline, CDR1 is LNHNV and CDR2 YYDKDF (reference sequence). Deletions cut 3 bases from V and 3 bases from J, with 15 bases between. The CDR3 covers 15 residues.

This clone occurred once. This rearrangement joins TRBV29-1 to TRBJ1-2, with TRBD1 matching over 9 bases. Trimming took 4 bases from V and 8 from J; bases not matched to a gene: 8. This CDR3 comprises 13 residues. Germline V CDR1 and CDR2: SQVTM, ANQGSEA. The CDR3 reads CSVVRTGETGYTF. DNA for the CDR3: TGCAGCGTTGTTCGGACAGGGGAGACCGGCTACACCTTC. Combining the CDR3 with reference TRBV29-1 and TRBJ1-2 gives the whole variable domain SAVISQKPSRDICQRGTSLTIQCQVDSQVTMMFWYRQQPGQSLTLIATANQGSEATYESGFVIDKFPISRPNLTFSTLTVSNMSPEDSSIYLCSVVRTGETGYTFGSGTRLTVV.

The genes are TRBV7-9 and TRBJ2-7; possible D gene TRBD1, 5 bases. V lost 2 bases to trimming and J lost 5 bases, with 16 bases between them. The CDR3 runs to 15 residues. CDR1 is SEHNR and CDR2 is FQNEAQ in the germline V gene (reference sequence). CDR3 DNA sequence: TGTGCCAGCAGCTTATTGTACCTAAGGGGAAACGAGCAGTACTTC. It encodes CASSLLYLRGNEQYF.

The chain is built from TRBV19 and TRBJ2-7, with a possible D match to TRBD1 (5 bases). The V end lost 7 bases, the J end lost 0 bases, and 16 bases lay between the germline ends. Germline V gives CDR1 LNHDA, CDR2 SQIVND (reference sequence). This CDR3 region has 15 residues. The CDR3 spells CASKFGAGSSYEQYF. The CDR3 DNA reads TGTGCCAGTAAATTTGGGGCAGGCAGCTCCTACGAGCAGTACTTC.

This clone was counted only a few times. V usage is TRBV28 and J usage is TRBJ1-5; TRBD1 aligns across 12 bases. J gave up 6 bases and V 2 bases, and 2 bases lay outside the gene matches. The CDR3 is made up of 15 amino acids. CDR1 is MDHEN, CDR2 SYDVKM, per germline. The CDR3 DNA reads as TGTGCCAGCAGTTTAGGGGACAGGGGGCGTCAGCCCCAGCATTTT. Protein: CASSLGDRGRQPQHF.